This T cell receptor beta chain was sequenced in a study of T cell changes during pregnancy in multiple sclerosis. Only in-frame clones appear in the TCRdb table, and some are missing; sequencing was by immunoSEQ multiplex PCR. The sample records some 64,000 clones, about 90% being singletons. The CDR3 loop spans 17 amino acids. The V gene lost 0 bases and the J gene lost 2 bases, with 14 bases spanning the gap. The germline V gene encodes CDR1 LGHNA and CDR2 YNFKEQ. Sequenced material: peripheral blood, taken in the second trimester of pregnancy. The clonotype originates from a female donor in good health, enrolled as a control in a pregnancy study. This chain uses TRBV4-2 with TRBJ1-5, with TRBD1 as a possible D gene (6 bases). The CDR3 DNA reads as TGTGCCAGCAGCCAAGACAGCAGGGGAGTTGGCAATCAGCCCCAGCATTTT. Its protein is CASSQDSRGVGNQPQHF.